This passage covers 7 T cell receptor beta chains from one sample sequenced in a study of T cell responses to AZD1222 COVID-19 vaccine. Generated by immunoSEQ multiplex PCR, the TCRdb table keeps only in-frame clones and is missing some. The sample yields some 110,000 clones, approximately 85% seen once. The source material was peripheral blood, sampled 28 days after the second AZD1222 dose. Receptors originate from an adult who received the AZD1222 COVID-19 vaccine.

The chain uses TRBV19 and TRBJ1-1; D gene uncertain. The germline V gene has CDR1 LNHDA and CDR2 SQIVND (reference sequence). V dropped 6 bases and J dropped 1 base, with 15 bases sitting between them. The CDR3 is 15 amino acids. The CDR3 coding sequence is TGTGCCAGTAGATCGGGAAAGGGAGGGAACACTGAAGCTTTCTTT. Its protein is CASRSGKGGNTEAFF.

The gene calls are TRBV30 and TRBJ2-3, with TRBD2 identical over 7 bases. Germline CDR1 reads GTSNPN; CDR2 reads SVGIG (reference sequence). V trimming: 2 bases; J trimming: 1 base; junction bases outside the gene matches: 6. This CDR3 has 15 amino acids. CDR3 region: CAWSTGGGGTDTQYF. Written as DNA, the CDR3 is TGTGCCTGGAGTACGGGGGGTGGGGGCACAGATACGCAGTATTTT.

The gene calls are TRBV28 and TRBJ1-6; no clear D gene. V shed 5 bases and J shed 5 bases, with 13 bases lying between them. Looked up from germline, CDR1 is MDHEN and CDR2 is SYDVKM. The CDR3 sequence is 15 residues long. CDR3 amino acids: CASSTPGRDNSPLHF. DNA for the CDR3: TGTGCCAGCAGTACCCCAGGCAGAGATAATTCACCCCTCCACTTT.

This rearrangement joins TRBV12-3 or TRBV12-4 to TRBJ1-4; TRBD1 matches 8 bases. With 5 bases clipped from V and 8 bases from J, the junction kept 4 bases outside the gene matches. The CDR3 is made up of 13 amino acids. This CDR3 reads CASSRTGKEKLFF. DNA for the CDR3: TGTGCCAGCAGTAGGACAGGGAAAGAAAAACTGTTTTTT.

This chain uses TRBV9 with TRBJ2-3; 11 bases map to TRBD2. Trimming took 0 bases from V and 1 from J; bases not matched to a gene: 4. CDR1 is SGDLS, CDR2 YYNGEE, per germline. The CDR3 is made up of 17 amino acids. The CDR3 region has the DNA TGTGCCAGCAGCGTAGCTTATAGCGGGGGGGGCACAGATACGCAGTATTTT. Translating it yields CASSVAYSGGGTDTQYF.

The rearrangement joins TRBV5-1 to TRBJ2-5, with D possibly being TRBD1 (7 bases). This CDR3 is 14 amino acids long. Trimming took 3 bases from V and 5 from J, leaving 14 bases between them. CDR1 and CDR2 (germline): SGHRS, YFSETQ. CDR3 residues: CASSSETGRETQYF. The CDR3 DNA reads as TGCGCCAGCAGCTCTGAGACAGGGAGGGAGACCCAGTACTTC.

The chain employs TRBV7-2 and TRBJ2-6, with 7 bases fitting TRBD2. The CDR3 length is 16 residues. From germline, CDR1 is SGHTA and CDR2 FQGNSA. V shed 0 bases, J shed 1 base, and the junction held 0 bases outside the gene matches. Here the CDR3 reads CASSLAGGSGANVLTF. For the CDR3, the DNA is TGTGCCAGCAGCTTAGCGGGGGGGTCTGGGGCCAACGTCCTGACTTTC.